The 11 T cell receptor beta chains below were found in one sample sequenced in a study of T cells after yellow fever vaccination (dated by TCRdb to between 2017 and 2020). The treatment or condition label, as the study defines it: live attenuated yellow fever vaccine strain. Library method: 5' RACE. Sequencing was performed on an Illumina NovaSeq 6000. TCRdb handled the public reads itself, with Q25 trimming in fastp and clone calling in MiXCR, and kept productive beta chains. Rows are unified per CDR3 protein, each entry keeping the most common DNA and genes. The sample table holds a few hundred thousand distinct CDR3 sequences, of which less than 9.5% were seen once. Around 3.4% of the sample is in the top ten clones. The material was CD4+ T cells sorted from PBMCs, obtained 5 days after the yellow fever booster vaccination. All receptors derive from a man younger than 30 who received the YFV17D yellow fever vaccine.

The rearrangement uses TRBV2 and TRBJ2-5; D uncertain. V lost 8 bases and J 5 bases, leaving 6 bases between the germline ends. Germline V gives CDR1 SNHLY, CDR2 FYNNEI. The CDR3 is 10 amino acids. CDR3 protein: CASSIETQYF. The CDR3 coding sequence is TGTGCCAGCTCGATCGAGACCCAGTACTTC. Full variable domain (remainder filled in from reference TRBV2 and TRBJ2-5): EPEVTQTPSHQVTQMGQEVILRCVPISNHLYFYWYRQILGQKVEFLVSFYNNEISEKSEIFDDQFSVERPDGSNFTLKIRSTKLEDSAMYFCASSIETQYFGPGTRLLVL.

In this sample, this clonotype turned up a few times. The chain combines TRBV5-1 with TRBJ1-5, with D hard to call. The CDR3 runs 13 residues. Per germline, CDR1 SGHRS and CDR2 YFSETQ. Trimming left V 2 bases short and J 7 bases short, with 10 bases between. CDR3 sequence reads: CASSFGVGQPQHF. The CDR3 DNA is TGCGCCAGCAGCTTTGGGGTTGGCCAGCCCCAGCATTTT.

This clonotype was counted at least ten times. The gene calls are TRBV4-2 and TRBJ1-6; no reliable D call. CDR1 is LGHNA and CDR2 is YNFKEQ in the germline V gene. The CDR3 consists of 15 residues. The V end was cut by 0 bases, the J end by 8 bases, with 11 bases between. Here the CDR3 reads CASSQEGGPYSPLHF. The DNA for the CDR3 is TGTGCCAGCAGCCAAGAAGGTGGCCCTTATTCACCCCTCCACTTT.

The chain carries TRBV5-1 and TRBJ2-3, with TRBD2 matching 8 bases. From germline, CDR1 is SGHRS and CDR2 YFSETQ. The CDR3 is made up of 16 amino acids. Unmatched junction bases numbered 5, after V lost 0 bases and J lost 2 bases. CDR3: CASSLEKRGYTDTQYF. The CDR3 bases are TGCGCCAGCAGCTTGGAAAAGCGGGGGTACACAGATACGCAGTATTTT.

The V gene is TRBV18, the J gene TRBJ1-6; TRBD1 is a possible D gene (5 bases). The CDR3 covers 16 residues. Germline V gene data show CDR1 as KGHSH and CDR2 as LQKENI. V was clipped by 4 bases and J by 14 bases, with 24 bases between them. CDR3 coding DNA: TGTGCCAGCTCACGGGGGTTGAGGACCGAGGACTTCACCCTCCACTTT. Translated: CASSRGLRTEDFTLHF.

This clonotype has just a few counts. V is TRBV7-2 and J is TRBJ2-5; 11 bases are a match to TRBD2. Germline CDR1 reads SGHTA; CDR2 reads FQGNSA. The V and J ends lost 3 bases and 5 bases, in that order; junction bases with no gene match: 5. CDR3 length: 15 residues. CDR3 DNA: TGTGCCAGCAGCTTGACTAGCGGGGCGGGCGAGACCCAGTACTTC. Translating it yields CASSLTSGAGETQYF.

This clonotype appeared a few times. The J gene is TRBJ1-4, the V gene TRBV20-1; D unclear. In germline, CDR1 is DFQATT, CDR2 SNEGSKA (reference sequence). This CDR3 spans 13 amino acids. The ends were cut back, 0 bases at V and 7 bases at J, with 9 bases in the middle. CDR3 sequence: CSARDRVGEKLFF. In nucleotides, the CDR3 is TGCAGTGCTAGAGACAGAGTGGGTGAAAAACTGTTTTTT.

CDR3 nucleotide sequence: TGCGCCAGCCAGGACCGCTCTGGGGCCAACGTCCTGACTTTC. Amino acid sequence: CASQDRSGANVLTF. V usage is TRBV5-1 and J usage is TRBJ2-6; D uncertain. CDR1 and CDR2 from the germline V gene are SGHRS and YFSETQ. V lost 7 bases and J 0 bases, leaving 8 bases between the germline ends. The CDR3 is 14 residues long.

This clonotype appeared a few times. The V and J genes are TRBV5-1 and TRBJ2-3; 9 bases align to TRBD2. The CDR3 consists of 14 residues. Per germline, CDR1 SGHRS and CDR2 YFSETQ. With V trimmed by 4 bases and J by 12 bases, 12 bases remained unmatched. The DNA for the CDR3 is TGCGCCAGCAGCCCCGGCCTGGCGGGGGGGATACAGTATTTT. This sequence encodes CASSPGLAGGIQYF. Using reference TRBV5-1 and TRBJ2-3 for the parts outside the CDR3, the full variable domain is KAGVTQTPRYLIKTRGQQVTLSCSPISGHRSVSWYQQTPGQGLQFLFEYFSETQRNKGNFPGRFSGRQFSNSRSEMNVSTLELGDSALYLCASSPGLAGGIQYFGPGTRLTVL.

The chain employs TRBV2 and TRBJ1-5; D remains ambiguous. The V end lost 4 bases, the J end lost 2 bases, and 9 bases lay between the germline ends. The CDR3 is 14 residues long. In germline, CDR1 is SNHLY, CDR2 FYNNEI. CDR3 sequence reads: CASSVIAGNQPQHF. CDR3 coding DNA: TGTGCCAGCAGTGTAATCGCAGGCAATCAGCCCCAGCATTTT.

The V call is TRBV9, the J call TRBJ1-2; D gene unclear. Trimming cost V 0 bases and J 4 bases, with 10 bases left between them. Germline V lookup: CDR1 SGDLS, CDR2 YYNGEE. The CDR3 sequence is 14 residues long. The CDR3 DNA is TGTGCCAGCAGCGTAGATCACGGAATCTATGGCTACACCTTC. Its translation is CASSVDHGIYGYTF. Using reference TRBV9 and TRBJ1-2 for the parts outside the CDR3, the full variable domain is DSGVTQTPKHLITATGQRVTLRCSPRSGDLSVYWYQQSLDQGLQFLIQYYNGEERAKGNILERFSAQQFPDLHSELNLSSLELGDSALYFCASSVDHGIYGYTFGSGTRLTVV.